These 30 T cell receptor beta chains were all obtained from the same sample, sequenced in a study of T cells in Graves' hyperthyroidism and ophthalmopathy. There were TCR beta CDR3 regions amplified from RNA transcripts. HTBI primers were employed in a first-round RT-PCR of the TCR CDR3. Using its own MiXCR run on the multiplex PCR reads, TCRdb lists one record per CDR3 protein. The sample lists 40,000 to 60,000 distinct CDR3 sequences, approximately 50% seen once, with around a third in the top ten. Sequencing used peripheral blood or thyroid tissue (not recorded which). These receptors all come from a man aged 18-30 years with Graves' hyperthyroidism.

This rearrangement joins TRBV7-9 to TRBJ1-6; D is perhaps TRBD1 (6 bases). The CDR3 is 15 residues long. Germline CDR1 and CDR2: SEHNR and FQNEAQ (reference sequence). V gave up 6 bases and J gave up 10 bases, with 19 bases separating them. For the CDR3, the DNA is TGTGCCAGCAGTTTCGACGGCAGGGGCCGGTCACCCCTCCACTTT. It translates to CASSFDGRGRSPLHF.

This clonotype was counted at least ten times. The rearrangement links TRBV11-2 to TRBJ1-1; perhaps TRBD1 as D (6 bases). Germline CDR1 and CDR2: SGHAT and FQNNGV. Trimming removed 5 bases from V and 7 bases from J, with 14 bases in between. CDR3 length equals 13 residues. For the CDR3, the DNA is TGTGCCAGCAGCCAGGGACAAACGATTGAAGCTTTCTTT. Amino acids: CASSQGQTIEAFF.

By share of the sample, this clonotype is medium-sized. The CDR3 DNA sequence: TGCGCCAGCAGCCAAGATTTCGGGGGGAGGACTGAAGCTTTCTTT. Translated, it gives CASSQDFGGRTEAFF. V is TRBV4-3 and J is TRBJ1-1; the D gene is possibly TRBD1 (5 bases). V gave up 0 bases and J gave up 5 bases, with 13 bases separating them. This CDR3 region has 15 residues. Germline V lookup: CDR1 LGHNA, CDR2 YSLEER.

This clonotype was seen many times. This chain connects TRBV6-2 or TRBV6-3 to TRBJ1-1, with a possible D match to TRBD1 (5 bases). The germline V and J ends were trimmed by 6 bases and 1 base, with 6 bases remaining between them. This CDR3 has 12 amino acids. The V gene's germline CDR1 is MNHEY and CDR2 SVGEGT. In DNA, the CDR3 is TGTGCCAGCAGACAGGCGAACACTGAAGCTTTCTTT. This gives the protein CASRQANTEAFF.

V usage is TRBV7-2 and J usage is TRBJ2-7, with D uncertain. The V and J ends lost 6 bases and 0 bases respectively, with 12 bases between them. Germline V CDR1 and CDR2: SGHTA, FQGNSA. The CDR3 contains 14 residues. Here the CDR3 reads CASSFNQHSYEQYF. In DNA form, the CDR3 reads TGTGCCAGCAGTTTTAACCAGCACTCCTACGAGCAGTACTTC.

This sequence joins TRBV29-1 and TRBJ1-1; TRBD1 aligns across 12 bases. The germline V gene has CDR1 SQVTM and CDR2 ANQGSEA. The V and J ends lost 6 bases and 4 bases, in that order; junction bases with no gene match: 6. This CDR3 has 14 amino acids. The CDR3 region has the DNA TGCAGCGTCGGGACAGGGGGCAGGAGCACTGAAGCTTTCTTT. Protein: CSVGTGGRSTEAFF. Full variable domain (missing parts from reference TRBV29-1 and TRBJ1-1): SAVISQKPSRDICQRGTSLTIQCQVDSQVTMMFWYRQQPGQSLTLIATANQGSEATYESGFVIDKFPISRPNLTFSTLTVSNMSPEDSSIYLCSVGTGGRSTEAFFGQGTRLTVV.

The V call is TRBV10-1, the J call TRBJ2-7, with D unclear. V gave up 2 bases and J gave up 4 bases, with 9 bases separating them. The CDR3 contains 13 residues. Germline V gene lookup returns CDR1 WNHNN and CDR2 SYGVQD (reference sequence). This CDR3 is CASSEGLGYEQYF. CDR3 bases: TGCGCCAGCAGTGAGGGTTTGGGTTACGAGCAGTACTTC.

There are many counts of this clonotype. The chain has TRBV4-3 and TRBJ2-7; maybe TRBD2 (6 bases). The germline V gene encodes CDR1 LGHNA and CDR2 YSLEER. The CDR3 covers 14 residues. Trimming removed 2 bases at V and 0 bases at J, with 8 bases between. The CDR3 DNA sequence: TGCGCCAGCAGCCAAACCGGGAGCTCCTACGAGCAGTACTTC. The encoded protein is CASSQTGSSYEQYF.

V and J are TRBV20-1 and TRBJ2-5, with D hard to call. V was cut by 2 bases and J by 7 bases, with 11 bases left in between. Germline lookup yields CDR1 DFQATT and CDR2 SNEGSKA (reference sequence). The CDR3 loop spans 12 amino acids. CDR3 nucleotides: TGCAGTGCTAGAAGGGCCGTCGGGACCCAGTACTTC. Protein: CSARRAVGTQYF.

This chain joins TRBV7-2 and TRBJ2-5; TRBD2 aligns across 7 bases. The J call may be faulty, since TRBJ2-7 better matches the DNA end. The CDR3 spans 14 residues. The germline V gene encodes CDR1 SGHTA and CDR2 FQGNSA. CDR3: CASSLGTRSPEQYF. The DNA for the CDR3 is TGTGCCAGCAGCTTAGGGACTAGATCCCCCGAGCAGTACTTC.

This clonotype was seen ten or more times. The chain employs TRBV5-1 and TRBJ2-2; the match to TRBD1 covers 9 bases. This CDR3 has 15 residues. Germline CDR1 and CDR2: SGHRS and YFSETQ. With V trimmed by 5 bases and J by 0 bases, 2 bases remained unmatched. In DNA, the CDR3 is TGCGCCAGCAGGGGACAGGGATCGAACACCGGGGAGCTGTTTTTT. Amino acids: CASRGQGSNTGELFF.

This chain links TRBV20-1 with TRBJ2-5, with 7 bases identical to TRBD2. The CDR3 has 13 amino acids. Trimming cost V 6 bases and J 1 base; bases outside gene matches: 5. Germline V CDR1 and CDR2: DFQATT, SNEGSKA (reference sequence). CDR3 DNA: TGCAGTGCACGTAGCGGGTCCCAAGAGACCCAGTACTTC. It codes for CSARSGSQETQYF.

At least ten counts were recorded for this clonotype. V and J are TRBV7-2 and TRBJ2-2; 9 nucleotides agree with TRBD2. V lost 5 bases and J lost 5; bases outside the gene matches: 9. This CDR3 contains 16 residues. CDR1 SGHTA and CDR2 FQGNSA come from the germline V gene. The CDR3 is CASSPHQSGGTGELFF. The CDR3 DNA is TGTGCCAGCAGCCCCCACCAGAGCGGGGGGACCGGGGAGCTGTTTTTT.

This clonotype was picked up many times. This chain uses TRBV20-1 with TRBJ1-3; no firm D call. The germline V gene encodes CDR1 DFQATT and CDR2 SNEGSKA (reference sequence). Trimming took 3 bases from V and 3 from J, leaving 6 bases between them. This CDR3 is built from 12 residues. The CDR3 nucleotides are TGCAGTGCTAGGTCTAATGGAAACACCATATATTTT. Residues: CSARSNGNTIYF.

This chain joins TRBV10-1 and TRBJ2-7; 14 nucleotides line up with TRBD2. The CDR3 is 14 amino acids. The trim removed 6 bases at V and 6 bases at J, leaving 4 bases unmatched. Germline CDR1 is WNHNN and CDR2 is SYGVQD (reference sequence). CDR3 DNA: TGCGCCAGCAGCCTCGGACTAGCGGGAGGCGAGCAGTACTTC. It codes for CASSLGLAGGEQYF.

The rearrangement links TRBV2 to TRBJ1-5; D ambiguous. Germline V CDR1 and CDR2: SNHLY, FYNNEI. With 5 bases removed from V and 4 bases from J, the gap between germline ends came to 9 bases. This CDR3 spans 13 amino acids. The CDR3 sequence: CASSRSWNQPQHF. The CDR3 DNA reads TGTGCCAGCAGTCGGAGTTGGAATCAGCCCCAGCATTTT.

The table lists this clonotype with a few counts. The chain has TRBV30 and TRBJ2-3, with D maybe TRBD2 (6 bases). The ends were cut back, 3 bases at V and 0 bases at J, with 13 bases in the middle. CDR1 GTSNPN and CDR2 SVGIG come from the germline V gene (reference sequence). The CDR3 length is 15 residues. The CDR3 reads CAWSSPGVSTDTQYF. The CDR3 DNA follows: TGTGCCTGGAGCTCGCCGGGGGTAAGCACAGATACGCAGTATTTT.

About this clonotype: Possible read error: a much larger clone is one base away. The CDR3 coding sequence is TGTGCCAGCCCATTCAGCAAGAACACTGAAGCTTTCTTT. Its translation: CASPFSKNTEAFF. This rearrangement joins TRBV18 to TRBJ1-1; D remains ambiguous. CDR1 is KGHSH and CDR2 is LQKENI in the germline V gene. Trimming took off 8 bases at V and 1 base at J, with 11 bases between the two ends. This CDR3 is 13 amino acids long.

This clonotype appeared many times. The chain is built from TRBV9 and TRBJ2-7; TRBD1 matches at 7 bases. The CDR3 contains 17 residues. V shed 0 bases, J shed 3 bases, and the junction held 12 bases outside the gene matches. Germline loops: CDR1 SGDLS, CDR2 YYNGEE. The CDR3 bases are TGTGCCAGCAGCGTAGGAGGGGGACACAGGGGTATCTACGAGCAGTACTTC. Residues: CASSVGGGHRGIYEQYF.

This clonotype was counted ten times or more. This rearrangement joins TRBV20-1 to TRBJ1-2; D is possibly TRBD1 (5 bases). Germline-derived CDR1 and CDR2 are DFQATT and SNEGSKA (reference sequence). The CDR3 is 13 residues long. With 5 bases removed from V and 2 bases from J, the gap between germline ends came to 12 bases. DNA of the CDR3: TGCAGTGCTGCGGGACTCATGAACTATGGCTACACCTTC. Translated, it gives CSAAGLMNYGYTF.

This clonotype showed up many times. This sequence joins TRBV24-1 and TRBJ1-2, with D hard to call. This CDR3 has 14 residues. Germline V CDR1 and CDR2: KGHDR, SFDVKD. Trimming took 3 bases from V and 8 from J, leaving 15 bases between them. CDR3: CATSDRGLGMGYTF. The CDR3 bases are TGTGCCACCAGTGATAGAGGTCTGGGTATGGGCTACACCTTC.

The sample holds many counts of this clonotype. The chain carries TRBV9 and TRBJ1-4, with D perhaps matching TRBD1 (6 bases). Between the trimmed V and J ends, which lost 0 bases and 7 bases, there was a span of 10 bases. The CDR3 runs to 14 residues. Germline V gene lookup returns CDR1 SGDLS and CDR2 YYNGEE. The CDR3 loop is CASSVGTAGEKLFF. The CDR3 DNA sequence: TGTGCCAGCAGCGTAGGGACAGCGGGTGAAAAACTGTTTTTT.

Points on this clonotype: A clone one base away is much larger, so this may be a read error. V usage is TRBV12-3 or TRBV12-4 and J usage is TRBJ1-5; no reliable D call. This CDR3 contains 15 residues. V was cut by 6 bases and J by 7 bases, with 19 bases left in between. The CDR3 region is CASSRRRAVDQPQHF. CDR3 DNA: TGTGCCAGCAGCAGACGAAGAGCGGTGGACCAGCCCCAGCATTTT.

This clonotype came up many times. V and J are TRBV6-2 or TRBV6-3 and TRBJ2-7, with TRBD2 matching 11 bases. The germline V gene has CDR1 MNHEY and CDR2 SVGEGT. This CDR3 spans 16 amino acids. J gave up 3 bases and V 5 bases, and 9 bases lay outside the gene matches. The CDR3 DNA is TGTGCCAGCAGTCGGTACGGGACTAGCGGATACTACGAGCAGTACTTC. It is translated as CASSRYGTSGYYEQYF.

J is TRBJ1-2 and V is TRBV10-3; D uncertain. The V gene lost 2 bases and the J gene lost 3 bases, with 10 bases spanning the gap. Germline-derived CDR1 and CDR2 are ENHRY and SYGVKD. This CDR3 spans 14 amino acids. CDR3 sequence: CAISEGGWDYGYTF. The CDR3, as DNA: TGTGCCATCAGTGAGGGCGGCTGGGACTATGGCTACACCTTC.

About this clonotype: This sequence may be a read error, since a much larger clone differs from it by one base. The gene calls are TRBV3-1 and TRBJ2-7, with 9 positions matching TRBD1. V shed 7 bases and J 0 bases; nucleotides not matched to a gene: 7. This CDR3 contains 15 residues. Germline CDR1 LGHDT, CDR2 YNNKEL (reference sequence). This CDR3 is CASNRGTGYSYEQYF. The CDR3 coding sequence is TGTGCCAGCAACCGAGGGACAGGGTACTCCTACGAGCAGTACTTC.

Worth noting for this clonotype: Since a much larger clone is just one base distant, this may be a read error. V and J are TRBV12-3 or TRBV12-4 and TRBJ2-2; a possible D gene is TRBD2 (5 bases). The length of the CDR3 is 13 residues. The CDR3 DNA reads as TGTGCCTGCAGTTTTCGGGTACCCGGGGAGCTGTCTTTT. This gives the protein CACSFRVPGELSF.

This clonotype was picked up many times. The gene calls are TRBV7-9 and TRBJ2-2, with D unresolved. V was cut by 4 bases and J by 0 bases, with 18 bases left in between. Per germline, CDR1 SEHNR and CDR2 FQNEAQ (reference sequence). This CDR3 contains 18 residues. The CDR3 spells CASSSILSWNTNTGELFF. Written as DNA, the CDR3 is TGTGCCAGCAGCTCAATCCTTAGTTGGAACACGAACACCGGGGAGCTGTTTTTT.

The CDR3 is CASAGRNNSPLHF. CDR3 coding DNA: TGTGCCAGTGCCGGGCGGAATAATTCACCCCTCCACTTT. The chain carries TRBV10-3 and TRBJ1-6; D gene unclear. CDR1 ENHRY and CDR2 SYGVKD come from the germline V gene. This CDR3 has 13 residues. Trimming removed 10 bases at V and 5 bases at J, with 12 bases between.

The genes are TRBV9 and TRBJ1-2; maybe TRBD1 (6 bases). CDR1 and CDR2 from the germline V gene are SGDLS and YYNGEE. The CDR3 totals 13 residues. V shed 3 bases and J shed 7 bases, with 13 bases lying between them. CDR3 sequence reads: CASSAAGTLGYTF. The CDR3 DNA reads TGTGCCAGCAGCGCGGCCGGGACACTTGGCTACACCTTC.